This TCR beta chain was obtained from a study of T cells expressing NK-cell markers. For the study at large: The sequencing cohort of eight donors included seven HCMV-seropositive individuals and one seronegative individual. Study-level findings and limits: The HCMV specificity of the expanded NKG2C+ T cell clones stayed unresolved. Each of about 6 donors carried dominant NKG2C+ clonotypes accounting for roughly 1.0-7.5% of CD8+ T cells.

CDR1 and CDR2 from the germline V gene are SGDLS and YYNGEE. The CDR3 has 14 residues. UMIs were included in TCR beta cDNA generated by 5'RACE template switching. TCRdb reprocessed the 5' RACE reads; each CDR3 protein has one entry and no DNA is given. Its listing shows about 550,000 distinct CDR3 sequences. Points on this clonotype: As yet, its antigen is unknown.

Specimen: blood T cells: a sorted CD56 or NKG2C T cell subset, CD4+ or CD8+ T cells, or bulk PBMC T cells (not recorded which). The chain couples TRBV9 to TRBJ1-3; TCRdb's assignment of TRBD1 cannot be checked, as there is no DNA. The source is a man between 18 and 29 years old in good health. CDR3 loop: CASSSQAGRNTIYF. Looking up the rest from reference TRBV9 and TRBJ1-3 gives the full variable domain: DSGVTQTPKHLITATGQRVTLRCSPRSGDLSVYWYQQSLDQGLQFLIQYYNGEERAKGNILERFSAQQFPDLHSELNLSSLELGDSALYFCASSSQAGRNTIYFGEGSWLTVV.